Below, 14 T cell receptor beta chains from the same sample are listed, as sequenced in a study of human T cells and chemical hapten exposure. TCRdb redid the calling of the RACE reads with MiXCR, one entry per CDR3 protein. Of just over 80,000 distinct CDR3 sequences in the sample, approximately 12% were seen once. This sample's time point: patch test 1, 2 weeks after DPC sensitization. Treatment in this sample: therapeutic diphenylcyclopropenone sensitization with weekly scalp DPC. The sample was whole blood, taken in connection with sensitization to the hapten diphenylcyclopropenone (DPC). The receptor set was obtained from a woman between 45 and 60 years old with alopecia areata. Some clones in this sample may be carry-over from other donors' samples.

V and J are TRBV6-1 and TRBJ1-4; TRBD1 agrees at 10 bases. CDR1 is MNHNS and CDR2 is SASEGT in the germline V gene. Trimming removed 1 base from V and 7 bases from J; junction bases left unmatched: 9. This CDR3 spans 17 amino acids. CDR3 in DNA: TGTGCCAGCAGTGAAGAATTCCGGACAGGGGGAGGTGAAAAACTGTTTTTT. This gives the protein CASSEEFRTGGGEKLFF.

This clonotype was observed a few times. Germline and junction disagree at one end, which may indicate a read error. V gene TRBV7-6 combines with J gene TRBJ1-6; D ambiguous. The CDR3 runs 15 residues. Germline V gene lookup returns CDR1 SGHVS and CDR2 FNYEAQ. The DNA of the CDR3 is TGTGTCAGCAGCTTATACGGTCTTGGGAATTCACCCCTCCACTTT. It codes for CVSSLYGLGNSPLHF.

This clonotype was seen a few times. The V and J genes are TRBV18 and TRBJ2-1, with 8 bases lining up with TRBD1. The J segment lost 4 bases and the V segment lost 1 base, leaving 9 bases of the junction unmatched. CDR1 is KGHSH and CDR2 is LQKENI in the germline V gene. The CDR3 is made up of 17 amino acids. In nucleotides, the CDR3 is TGTGCCAGCTCACCACAGATGGGGGGACAGGCTTACAATGAGCAGTTCTTC. Protein product: CASSPQMGGQAYNEQFF. The complete variable domain, with remaining parts taken from reference TRBV18 and TRBJ2-1, reads NAGVMQNPRHLVRRRGQEARLRCSPMKGHSHVYWYRQLPEEGLKFMVYLQKENIIDESGMPKERFSAEFPKEGPSILRIQQVVRGDSAAYFCASSPQMGGQAYNEQFFGPGTRLTVL.

The chain uses TRBV18 and TRBJ1-5, with 10 positions matching TRBD1. This CDR3 is built from 19 residues. V lost 2 bases to trimming and J lost 0 bases; unmatched junction nucleotides: 10. The germline CDR1 and CDR2 sequences are KGHSH and LQKENI. CDR3 nucleotides: TGTGCCAGCTCACCAACCGACAGGGGGCTTACATATAGCAATCAGCCCCAGCATTTT. Translation gives CASSPTDRGLTYSNQPQHF.

The sample holds a few counts of this clonotype. The chain combines TRBV2 with TRBJ2-7, with 10 bases matching TRBD1. Unmatched junction bases numbered 8, after V lost 6 bases and J lost 6 bases. Germline CDR1 is SNHLY and CDR2 is FYNNEI. The CDR3 loop spans 14 amino acids. CDR3 sequence: CASRARDRGSEQYF. In DNA, the CDR3 is TGTGCCAGCAGGGCTAGGGACAGGGGATCCGAGCAGTACTTC.

Many counts were recorded for this clonotype. The rearrangement links TRBV12-3 or TRBV12-4 to TRBJ2-7, with D unresolved. Trimming removed 3 bases at V and 4 bases at J, with 7 bases between. CDR3 length: 12 residues. The CDR3 bases are TGTGCCAGCAGTTTGATGCGTTACGAGCAGTACTTC. Translating it yields CASSLMRYEQYF.

This clonotype was counted between two and nine times. This chain joins TRBV20-1 and TRBJ2-7; D not certain. In germline, CDR1 is DFQATT, CDR2 SNEGSKA (reference sequence). This CDR3 comprises 13 residues. Trimming took off 5 bases at V and 4 bases at J, with 15 bases between the two ends. DNA for the CDR3: TGCAGTGCTGTAGGCCAAGCTGCTTACGAGCAGTACTTC. It is translated as CSAVGQAAYEQYF.

The chain carries TRBV28 and TRBJ2-5; 7 bases align to TRBD1. Losses at the gene ends were 4 bases for V and 1 base for J; bases not matched to a gene: 6. Germline V gene sequence: CDR1 MDHEN, CDR2 SYDVKM. The CDR3 has 15 amino acids. CDR3 DNA: TGTGCCAGCAGTTACCCCGGGACAGCCCAAGAGACCCAGTACTTC. This translates into CASSYPGTAQETQYF. The full variable domain, with the rest looked up from reference TRBV28 and TRBJ2-5, is DVKVTQSSRYLVKRTGEKVFLECVQDMDHENMFWYRQDPGLGLRLIYFSYDVKMKEKGDIPEGYSVSREKKERFSLILESASTNQTSMYLCASSYPGTAQETQYFGPGTRLLVL.

This clonotype was seen ten or more times. V is TRBV6-5 and J is TRBJ2-3, with D perhaps TRBD1 (5 bases). Germline V gene sequence: CDR1 MNHEY, CDR2 SVGAGI. CDR3 length equals 15 residues. Trimming took 0 bases from V and 1 from J, leaving 8 bases between them. The CDR3 sequence is CASSYSGRGTDTQYF. The CDR3 DNA is TGTGCCAGCAGTTACTCCGGCAGGGGCACAGATACGCAGTATTTT.

This clonotype was found a few times. The gene calls are TRBV30 and TRBJ2-2; TRBD2 matches 11 bases. J lost 4 bases, V lost 4 bases, and 5 bases had no gene match. The V gene's germline CDR1 is GTSNPN and CDR2 SVGIG (reference sequence). CDR3 size: 15 residues. The CDR3 DNA reads TGTGCCTGGAAGCTAGCGGGAGGCATCACCGGGGAGCTGTTTTTT. This codes for CAWKLAGGITGELFF.

This clonotype was detected ten times or more. The chain employs TRBV6-2 or TRBV6-3 and TRBJ2-2; no reliable D call. Trimming pared 4 bases from V and 3 bases from J, leaving 6 bases between. Germline CDR1 reads MNHEY; CDR2 reads SVGEGT. This CDR3 region has 13 residues. CDR3 DNA: TGTGCCAGCAGTTTCAGACACACCGGGGAGCTGTTTTTT. Its translation is CASSFRHTGELFF.

This clonotype appeared many times. The chain combines TRBV27 with TRBJ1-2; 7 bases fit TRBD1. In germline, CDR1 is MNHEY, CDR2 SMNVEV (reference sequence). The CDR3 runs 19 residues. V was clipped by 3 bases and J by 4 bases; unmatched bases: 20. CDR3 residues: CASSFDAQTGMTSGYGYTF. The CDR3 region has the DNA TGTGCCAGCAGTTTCGACGCCCAGACAGGGATGACATCGGGCTATGGCTACACCTTC.

V usage is TRBV28 and J usage is TRBJ1-1; D ambiguous. This CDR3 contains 11 residues. Between the trimmed V and J ends, which lost 6 bases and 8 bases, there was a span of 10 bases. The germline V gene has CDR1 MDHEN and CDR2 SYDVKM. This chain's CDR3 is CASSRPMEAFF. CDR3 nucleotide sequence: TGTGCCAGCAGCCGGCCCATGGAAGCTTTCTTT.

The sample holds many counts of this clonotype. The rearrangement joins TRBV5-6 to TRBJ1-2; 11 nucleotides match TRBD1. V shed 3 bases, J shed 4 bases, and the junction held 5 bases outside the gene matches. The CDR3 is 15 residues long. The germline gives CDR1 SGHDT, CDR2 YYEEEE. The CDR3 sequence is CASSYGQGASYGYTF. The CDR3 DNA is TGTGCCAGCAGCTACGGACAGGGGGCTAGCTATGGCTACACCTTC.